This T cell receptor beta chain is from a study of cytomegalovirus exposure and HLA in healthy donors. This CDR3 is 15 amino acids long. The germline V gene has CDR1 MNHEY and CDR2 SMNVEV (reference sequence). Trimming took 5 bases from V and 1 from J, leaving 14 bases between them. Researchers ran the PCR with 60 Vbeta and 13 Jbeta primers. Produced via immunoSEQ multiplex PCR; TCRdb's table is partial and in-frame only. Among over 80,000 clones, approximately 71% were seen once, and the ten largest hold about a sixth. Study observations and caveats: In a later analysis, DRB1 alleles had the most associated TCRs; HLA-C alleles the fewest. Later on, analysis showed that most CMV-associated TCR beta chains appeared to be HLA-restricted.

Concerning this clone itself: What it recognizes is unknown.

Sequenced: PBMCs. This rearrangement joins TRBV27 to TRBJ2-5, with D maybe TRBD2 (7 bases). The source is a woman aged 18 to 35 in good health and CMV-seropositive. This chain's CDR3 is CASSPRGAGQETQYF. The CDR3 DNA reads as TGTGCCAGCAGTCCTCGGGGGGCAGGCCAAGAGACCCAGTACTTC.